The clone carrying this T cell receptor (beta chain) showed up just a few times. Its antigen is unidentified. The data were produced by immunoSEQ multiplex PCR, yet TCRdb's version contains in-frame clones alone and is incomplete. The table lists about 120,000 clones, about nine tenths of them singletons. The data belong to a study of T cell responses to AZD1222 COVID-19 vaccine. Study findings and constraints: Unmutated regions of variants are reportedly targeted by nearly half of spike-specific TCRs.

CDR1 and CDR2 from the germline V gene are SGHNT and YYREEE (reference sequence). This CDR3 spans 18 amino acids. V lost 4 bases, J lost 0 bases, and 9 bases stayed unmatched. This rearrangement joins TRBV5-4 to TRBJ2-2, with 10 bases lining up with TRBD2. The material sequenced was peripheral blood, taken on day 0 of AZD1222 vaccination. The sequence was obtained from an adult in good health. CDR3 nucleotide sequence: TGTGCCAGCAGCCCCCTAGCGGGGGCCAACGCGAACACCGGGGAGCTGTTTTTT. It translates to CASSPLAGANANTGELFF.